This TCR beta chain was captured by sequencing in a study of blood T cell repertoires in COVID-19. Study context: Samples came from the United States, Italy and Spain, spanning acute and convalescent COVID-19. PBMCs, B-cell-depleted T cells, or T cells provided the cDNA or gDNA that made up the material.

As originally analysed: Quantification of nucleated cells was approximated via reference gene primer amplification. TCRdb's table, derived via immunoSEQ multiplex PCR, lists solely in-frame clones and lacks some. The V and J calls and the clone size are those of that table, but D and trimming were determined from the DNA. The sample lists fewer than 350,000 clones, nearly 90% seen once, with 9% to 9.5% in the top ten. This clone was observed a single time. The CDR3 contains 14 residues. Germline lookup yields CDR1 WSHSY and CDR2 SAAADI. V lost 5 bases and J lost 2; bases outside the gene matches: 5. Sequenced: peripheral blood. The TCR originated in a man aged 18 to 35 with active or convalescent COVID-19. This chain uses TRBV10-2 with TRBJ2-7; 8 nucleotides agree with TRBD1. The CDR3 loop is CASSLTGAPYEQYF. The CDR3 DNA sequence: TGCGCCAGCAGTTTGACAGGGGCTCCCTACGAGCAGTACTTC.